Below are 30 T cell receptor beta chains sequenced from a single sample in a study of blood T cell repertoires in COVID-19. Produced via immunoSEQ multiplex PCR; TCRdb's table is partial and in-frame only. The sample yields some 180,000 clones, 82% seen once. The specimen was peripheral blood. Receptors originate from a woman aged 55-69 years with COVID-19, enrolled during active disease.

This clone is a singleton in its sample. This sequence joins TRBV18 and TRBJ2-5; D not resolved. Germline loops: CDR1 KGHSH, CDR2 LQKENI. This CDR3 contains 15 residues. V lost 4 bases to trimming and J lost 7 bases, with 19 bases between them. The CDR3, as DNA: TGTGCCAGCTCACGAGGATCTATAAATGACCTGACCCAGTACTTC. Its protein is CASSRGSINDLTQYF.

This chain links TRBV6-6 with TRBJ2-1; TRBD2 matches 7 bases. Germline V gene data show CDR1 as MNHNY and CDR2 as SVGAGI (reference sequence). V was pared by 10 bases and J by 0 bases, with 9 bases of the junction left unmatched. The CDR3 contains 15 residues. The CDR3 loop reads CATDRAGYSYNEQFF. In nucleotides, the CDR3 is TGTGCCACCGATCGAGCGGGGTACTCCTACAATGAGCAGTTCTTC.

The chain has TRBV11-1 and TRBJ1-4; 7 bases line up with TRBD1. After removal of 6 bases from V and 7 bases from J, the junction contained 11 bases not matched to a gene. CDR1 is SGHAT, CDR2 FQDESV, per germline (reference sequence). The CDR3 length is 15 residues. As DNA, the CDR3 is TGTGCCAGCAGGGAACTAGGGGGCGCGGCTGAAAAACTGTTTTTT. Translating it yields CASRELGGAAEKLFF.

V gene TRBV7-2 combines with J gene TRBJ2-1, with 11 positions matching TRBD1. The J segment lost 8 bases and the V segment lost 5 bases, leaving 8 bases of the junction unmatched. The CDR3 is made up of 15 amino acids. Germline V gene sequence: CDR1 SGHTA, CDR2 FQGNSA. CDR3 DNA sequence: TGTGCCAGCAGCGGATCCGGGACAGGGGGGGATGAGCAGTTCTTC. Residues: CASSGSGTGGDEQFF.

The chain joins TRBV24-1 to TRBJ2-2, with D possibly matching TRBD1 (7 bases). Trimming removed 3 bases from V and 4 bases from J, with 14 bases in between. The CDR3 extends over 16 amino acids. Germline CDR1 and CDR2: KGHDR and SFDVKD. The CDR3 coding sequence is TGTGCCACCAGTGATAGTCGACAGGGAGGCACCGGGGAGCTGTTTTTT. It translates to CATSDSRQGGTGELFF.

This chain uses TRBV7-3 with TRBJ2-2; 8 positions agree with TRBD2. Germline CDR1 is SGHTA and CDR2 is FQGTGA. J was trimmed by 4 bases and V by 5 bases; bases with no gene match: 12. The CDR3 contains 17 residues. The CDR3 region has the DNA TGTGCCAGCAGCCTCATCACGGGGGGGCGTAGCACCGGGGAGCTGTTTTTT. Protein sequence: CASSLITGGRSTGELFF.

The chain joins TRBV12-2 to TRBJ2-2; the table's D call TRBD1 went unverified against the DNA. TRBV12-2 is given as a pseudogene. The CDR3 loop spans 15 amino acids. The CDR3 spells CASRSRGRDTGELFF. Here the CDR3 DNA reads TGTGCAAGTCGCTCAAGGGGGCGCGACACCGGGGAGCTGTTTTTT.

V and J are TRBV15 and TRBJ2-7; 10 bases match TRBD1. The CDR3 sequence is 16 residues long. CDR1 and CDR2 from the germline V gene are LNHNV and YYDKDF (reference sequence). V lost 0 bases, J lost 4 bases, and 6 bases stayed unmatched. CDR3 sequence: CATSREWTGGAYEQYF. In DNA, the CDR3 is TGTGCCACCAGCAGAGAATGGACAGGGGGGGCGTACGAGCAGTACTTC.

V usage is TRBV30 and J usage is TRBJ2-6, with D possibly TRBD2 on 6 matching bases. Trimming took 1 base from V and 0 from J, leaving 19 bases between them. The germline gives CDR1 GTSNPN, CDR2 SVGIG (reference sequence). There are 19 residues in the CDR3. The CDR3 bases are TGTGCCTGGAGTGGGTCGGTGTCGGGAGTAAGCTCTGGGGCCAACGTCCTGACTTTC. Residues: CAWSGSVSGVSSGANVLTF.

The gene calls are TRBV19 and TRBJ1-1; no reliable D call. With 2 bases removed from V and 1 base from J, the gap between germline ends came to 11 bases. CDR3 length: 15 amino acids. Per germline, CDR1 LNHDA and CDR2 SQIVND (reference sequence). CDR3 sequence (DNA): TGTGCCAGTAGTATAAGAGCGTTAGGGAACACTGAAGCTTTCTTT. Translation gives CASSIRALGNTEAFF.

V is TRBV4-3 and J is TRBJ2-4; no definite D call. This CDR3 has 15 residues. The germline gives CDR1 LGHNA, CDR2 YSLEER. The ends were cut back, 0 bases at V and 9 bases at J, with 15 bases in the middle. Here the CDR3 reads CASSQDRLRVGIQYF. CDR3 in DNA: TGCGCCAGCAGCCAAGATCGGTTACGGGTCGGCATTCAGTACTTC.

The chain is built from TRBV7-9 and TRBJ1-1, with D uncertain. Trimming removed 5 bases at V and 4 bases at J, with 8 bases between. This CDR3 has 12 amino acids. Germline V gives CDR1 SEHNR, CDR2 FQNEAQ (reference sequence). The chain's CDR3 is CASSPLPTEAFF. CDR3 in DNA: TGTGCCAGCAGCCCTCTCCCCACTGAAGCTTTCTTT.

The rearrangement uses TRBV5-1 and TRBJ2-3; D not resolved. Germline assignment: CDR1 SGHRS and CDR2 YFSETQ. The CDR3 runs to 13 residues. The V gene lost 3 bases and the J gene lost 4 bases, with 9 bases spanning the gap. The CDR3 DNA follows: TGCGCCAGCAGCTCTCTCCAGTCAGATACGCAGTATTTT. The encoded protein is CASSSLQSDTQYF.

J is TRBJ1-2 and V is TRBV10-3; tentative D call: TRBD1 (6 bases). CDR1 and CDR2 from the germline V gene are ENHRY and SYGVKD. The CDR3 is 15 amino acids. Trimming took off 4 bases at V and 5 bases at J, with 17 bases between the two ends. The CDR3 nucleotides are TGTGCCATCAGTGGAAGACAGGCAGTGTCTTATGGCTACACCTTC. Translated, it gives CAISGRQAVSYGYTF.

A few counts support this clone. V and J are TRBV28 and TRBJ1-5; D remains ambiguous. Trimming stripped 1 base from V and 10 bases from J, with 29 bases between. The germline CDR1 and CDR2 sequences are MDHEN and SYDVKM. This CDR3 has 19 residues. The CDR3 loop is CASSLFGIGSPRPSEPQHF. The CDR3 DNA sequence: TGTGCCAGCAGTTTATTCGGGATCGGCTCACCCCGTCCGTCGGAACCCCAGCATTTT.

This chain connects TRBV6-5 to TRBJ2-1; the D gene is possibly TRBD2 (6 bases). The V and J ends lost 2 bases and 9 bases respectively, with 11 bases between them. This CDR3 has 13 amino acids. Germline V gives CDR1 MNHEY, CDR2 SVGAGI. CDR3 protein: CASSYVGGAEQFF. CDR3 in DNA: TGTGCCAGCAGTTACGTGGGGGGAGCTGAGCAGTTCTTC.

The gene calls are TRBV5-4 and TRBJ2-3; 8 bases are a match to TRBD2. Germline CDR1 reads SGHNT; CDR2 reads YYREEE (reference sequence). The length of the CDR3 is 15 residues. J was trimmed by 5 bases and V by 6 bases; bases with no gene match: 11. The CDR3 DNA is TGTGCCAGCACTTTCCCCGGGAGGGCCGGAGATACGCAGTATTTT. Amino acid sequence: CASTFPGRAGDTQYF.

This chain links TRBV27 with TRBJ2-2, with 8 bases aligning to TRBD1. The CDR3 sequence is 15 residues long. Germline V gene sequence: CDR1 MNHEY, CDR2 SMNVEV (reference sequence). The junction had 8 bases not matched to a gene; V was cut back by 5 bases and J by 6 bases. The CDR3 DNA follows: TGTGCCAGCAGTGGTGGACAGGGCCTTTCCGGGGAGCTGTTTTTT. Its protein product is CASSGGQGLSGELFF.

This clone turned up a few times. The chain has TRBV27 and TRBJ1-6, with 7 bases matching TRBD1. Germline-derived CDR1 and CDR2 are MNHEY and SMNVEV (reference sequence). Unmatched junction bases numbered 11, after V lost 6 bases and J lost 9 bases. The CDR3 runs to 15 residues. The CDR3 is CASSLSQGIGSPLHF. CDR3 bases: TGTGCCAGCAGCCTATCACAGGGGATAGGTTCACCCCTCCACTTT.

The chain recombines TRBV6-6 with TRBJ1-5; tentatively, D is TRBD1 (5 bases). V lost 0 bases to trimming and J lost 2 bases, with 11 bases between them. This CDR3 region has 16 residues. Germline V lookup: CDR1 MNHNY, CDR2 SVGAGI (reference sequence). CDR3 nucleotides: TGTGCCAGCAGTTACTCAACGCCGGGGGGCAATCAGCCCCAGCATTTT. This encodes CASSYSTPGGNQPQHF.

This chain joins TRBV14 and TRBJ2-7; 12 bases agree with TRBD2. CDR1 and CDR2 (germline): SGHDN, FVKESK. The CDR3 consists of 16 residues. Trimming at V came to 4 bases and at J to 6 bases, leaving 10 bases not matched to a gene. CDR3 protein: CASSRRTSGRPLEQYF. The CDR3 nucleotides are TGTGCCAGCAGCCGCCGAACTAGCGGGAGGCCCCTCGAGCAGTACTTC.

This chain joins TRBV6-5 and TRBJ1-2; D perhaps matches TRBD1 (6 bases). The CDR3 has 13 residues. Germline V gives CDR1 MNHEY, CDR2 SVGAGI. Between the trimmed V and J ends, which lost 10 bases and 0 bases, there was a span of 12 bases. The CDR3 DNA sequence: TGTGCCACCCGGGACACAGCTAACTATGGCTACACCTTC. Encoded protein: CATRDTANYGYTF.

The CDR3 protein is CASSSRESHNPSSYEQYF. The CDR3 region has the DNA TGTGCCAGCAGCTCCCGGGAGTCACACAACCCCAGCTCCTACGAGCAGTACTTC. This rearrangement joins TRBV7-9 to TRBJ2-7; D possibly corresponds to TRBD2 (6 bases). The CDR3 has 18 residues. V dropped 4 bases and J dropped 0 bases, with 22 bases sitting between them. Germline assignment: CDR1 SEHNR and CDR2 FQNEAQ (reference sequence).

The V call is TRBV12-5, the J call TRBJ1-2; 9 nucleotides align to TRBD1. The CDR3 has 14 residues. CDR1 is LGHNT and CDR2 is FRNRAP in the germline V gene. Trimming took 5 bases from V and 4 from J; bases not matched to a gene: 5. CDR3 in DNA: TGTGCTAGTGGTATGACAGGGGGAGGCTATGGCTACACCTTC. Its protein is CASGMTGGGYGYTF.

Here the CDR3 reads CASSSSDTVTGELFF. CDR3 in DNA: TGTGCCAGCAGCTCGTCAGACACCGTCACCGGGGAGCTGTTTTTT. The chain is built from TRBV7-3 and TRBJ2-2; D is unresolved. V was clipped by 4 bases and J by 4 bases, with 13 bases between them. The CDR3 is 15 residues long. The germline V gene has CDR1 SGHTA and CDR2 FQGTGA.

The genes are TRBV4-3 and TRBJ1-2, with no clear D. Germline V lookup: CDR1 LGHNA, CDR2 YSLEER. CDR3 size: 15 residues. V was cut by 1 base and J by 2 bases, with 11 bases left in between. As DNA, the CDR3 is TGCGCCAGCAGCCAAGGAGCCCAAACCAACTATGGCTACACCTTC. This translates into CASSQGAQTNYGYTF.

The chain recombines TRBV18 with TRBJ2-3; a weak D match, TRBD1 (5 bases). V lost 3 bases and J lost 2, with 12 bases in between. The CDR3 consists of 15 residues. Germline V gives CDR1 KGHSH, CDR2 LQKENI. The CDR3 DNA reads TGTGCCAGCTCACCGACAGTCACTAACACAGATACGCAGTATTTT. Translated, it gives CASSPTVTNTDTQYF. The full variable domain, with the rest looked up from reference TRBV18 and TRBJ2-3, is NAGVMQNPRHLVRRRGQEARLRCSPMKGHSHVYWYRQLPEEGLKFMVYLQKENIIDESGMPKERFSAEFPKEGPSILRIQQVVRGDSAAYFCASSPTVTNTDTQYFGPGTRLTVL.

This clone was detected only a few times. The rearrangement joins TRBV6-4 to TRBJ2-2, with 8 nucleotides matching TRBD2. This CDR3 is built from 14 residues. V was clipped by 4 bases and J by 4 bases; unmatched bases: 2. In germline, CDR1 is MRHNA, CDR2 SNTAGT. The chain's CDR3 is CASSVSGTTGELFF. As DNA, the CDR3 is TGTGCCAGCAGTGTTAGCGGGACCACCGGGGAGCTGTTTTTT.

This sequence joins TRBV2 and TRBJ2-3, with a weak D call TRBD2 (6 bases). There are 16 residues in the CDR3. The ends were cut back, 4 bases at V and 1 base at J, with 15 bases in the middle. Germline V gene lookup returns CDR1 SNHLY and CDR2 FYNNEI. In nucleotides, the CDR3 is TGTGCCAGCAGTGTCTTGGGCCCGGGAGGCACAGATACGCAGTATTTT. It specifies CASSVLGPGGTDTQYF.

This clone was detected many times. The chain employs TRBV9 and TRBJ2-7; 7 bases fit TRBD1. Germline V gives CDR1 SGDLS, CDR2 YYNGEE. The V and J ends lost 0 bases and 2 bases, in that order; junction bases with no gene match: 5. CDR3 length equals 15 residues. The chain's CDR3 is CASSVGWQGAYEQYF. The DNA for the CDR3 is TGTGCCAGCAGCGTAGGATGGCAGGGGGCCTACGAGCAGTACTTC.